The clone carrying this T cell receptor (beta chain) was seen ten or more times. As yet, its antigen is unknown. This entry comes from a study of read filtering for tumor transcriptome and immune sequencing. General study results and limits: Without single-read clonotypes, shared clonotype proportions correlated more between IR-seq and RNA-seq.

This library used 300 to 500 ng RNA and molecular barcoded adaptors spanning alpha/delta and beta/gamma chains. TCRdb passed the reads through MiXCR, listing each CDR3 protein once. The sample records some 38,000 distinct CDR3 sequences, 12% being singletons. This sequence was found in a donor over 35 with multiple myeloma. The sample consisted of a population of CD138-negative cells sorted from bone marrow.

The CDR3 loop is CASSSGTSGPRDTQYF. CDR3 in DNA: TGTGCCAGCAGTTCGGGGACTAGCGGACCTAGGGATACGCAGTATTTT. The chain uses TRBV28 and TRBJ2-3, with 11 bases lining up with TRBD2. The V segment lost 4 bases and the J segment 6 bases; nucleotides outside the gene matches: 9. This CDR3 spans 16 amino acids. CDR1 is MDHEN, CDR2 SYDVKM, per germline.